This TCR beta chain derives from a study of cytomegalovirus exposure and HLA in healthy donors. Broader study findings: Most TCR sequences were rare, but some public TCRs occurred in many donors. TCR beta sequences numbering 16,951 were associated with HLA alleles at 0.05 false discovery rate in a later analysis.

Primers: 60 Vbeta forward and 13 Jbeta reverse. TCRdb's table, derived via immunoSEQ multiplex PCR, lists solely in-frame clones and lacks some. Among 100,000 to 120,000 clones listed, over 60% were seen once. Comments on this clone: The antigen is undetermined.

The sample was PBMCs. This sequence originates from a man under 40 in good health and CMV-seropositive.

The CDR3 sequence is CSVYPTSGVYEQFF. The CDR3 nucleotides read TGCAGCGTTTACCCTACTAGCGGGGTCTATGAGCAGTTCTTC. The chain recombines TRBV29-1 with TRBJ2-1; 10 bases map to TRBD2. J gave up 8 bases and V 5 bases, and 9 bases lay outside the gene matches. The CDR3 consists of 14 residues. CDR1 and CDR2 (germline): SQVTM, ANQGSEA.